Listed below are T cell receptor beta chains from one sample, sequenced in a study of blood T cell repertoires in COVID-19. TCRdb's table, derived via immunoSEQ multiplex PCR, lists solely in-frame clones and lacks some. The sample has around 83,000 clones, 75% to 90% seen once. Sequenced sample: peripheral blood. Receptors originate from a man in his 70s with active or convalescent COVID-19. Each CDR3 is given with its conserved first and last residue. Fields, in order: clone size, J gene, D gene, V gene, CDR3 protein, CDR3 DNA. The D gene is left open where the match is weak. Part of the rows lack a size; the others show once, few, many or a class for expanded clones.

>-|TRBJ2-1|-|TRBV19
CASRARRAASSYNEQFF
TGTGCCAGTAGAGCCCGGAGGGCAGCTAGCTCCTACAATGAGCAGTTCTTC
>-|TRBJ2-7|TRBD1|TRBV2
CASSPEDRGLYEQYF
TGTGCCAGCAGCCCCGAGGACAGGGGATTATACGAGCAGTACTTC
>-|TRBJ2-1|TRBD1|TRBV5-1
CASSTGQLNEQFF
TGCGCCAGCAGCACGGGACAGCTCAATGAGCAGTTCTTC
>-|TRBJ2-5|-|TRBV28
CASSSGGGEGSQYF
TGTGCCAGCAGTTCGGGAGGGGGCGAGGGTTCCCAGTACTTC
>-|TRBJ2-2|-|TRBV28
CASSPTIANTGELFF
TGTGCCAGCAGCCCTACCATCGCGAACACCGGGGAGCTGTTTTTT
>-|TRBJ1-1|-|TRBV18
CASSPVEGPNTEAFF
TGTGCCAGCTCACCAGTGGAGGGTCCCAACACTGAAGCTTTCTTT
>-|TRBJ2-1|TRBD2|TRBV5-1
CASSASGSSYNEQFF
TGCGCCAGCAGCGCAAGCGGGAGCTCCTACAATGAGCAGTTCTTC
>-|TRBJ2-1|TRBD2|TRBV9
CASSADEGGWNEQFF
TGTGCCAGCAGCGCAGACGAGGGAGGGTGGAATGAGCAGTTCTTC
>-|TRBJ2-7|-|TRBV19
CASSIASGGPYEQYF
TGTGCCAGTAGTATAGCTTCGGGGGGCCCCTACGAGCAGTACTTC
>-|TRBJ2-7|-|TRBV7-2
CASSLGLLGSEQYF
TGTGCCAGCAGCTTAGGACTACTAGGTTCCGAGCAGTACTTC
>-|TRBJ2-4|-|TRBV29-1
CSVVLGITKNIQYF
TGCAGCGTTGTTCTAGGAATAACCAAAAACATTCAGTACTTC
>-|TRBJ2-1|TRBD2|TRBV9
CASSAVFSGLGLLGEQFF
TGTGCCAGCAGCGCAGTATTTTCGGGACTAGGCCTTTTGGGTGAGCAGTTCTTC
>-|TRBJ2-2|-|TRBV21-1
CASSKQFLAGRDTGELFF
TGTGCCAGCAGCAAACAATTCTTGGCAGGGAGGGACACCGGGGAGCTGTTTTTT
>-|TRBJ2-7|-|TRBV28
CATRDPGLLEQYF
TGTGCCACCCGCGACCCGGGACTCTTGGAGCAGTACTTC
>-|TRBJ2-1|TRBD1|TRBV7-9
CASSLKRGQLDEQFF
TGTGCCAGCAGCCTAAAAAGGGGACAGCTTGATGAGCAGTTCTTC
>-|TRBJ2-7|TRBD2|TRBV28
CASSLVPRTSVAYEQYF
TGTGCCAGCAGTTTAGTTCCCAGGACTAGCGTGGCCTACGAGCAGTACTTC
>-|TRBJ1-5|-|TRBV21-1
CASSKYWTGNDCSNQPQHF
TGTGCCAGCAGCAAGTATTGGACAGGGAATGACTGCAGCAATCAGCCCCAGCATTTT
>once|TRBJ1-2|-|TRBV2
CASSTTQGGYTF
TGTGCCAGCAGCACAACACAGGGAGGCTACACCTTC
>-|TRBJ1-5|TRBD1|TRBV28
CASRSTTGVEGNQPQHF
TGTGCCAGCAGATCCACGACAGGGGTTGAAGGCAATCAGCCCCAGCATTTT
>once|TRBJ1-5|TRBD1|TRBV28
CASSPHGQGAGNQPQHF
TGTGCCAGCAGTCCGCACGGACAGGGGGCCGGCAATCAGCCCCAGCATTTT
>-|TRBJ2-7|TRBD1|TRBV4-1
CASSPGQLSYEQYF
TGCGCCAGCAGCCCGGGACAGTTGTCCTACGAGCAGTACTTC
>-|TRBJ2-5|TRBD2|TRBV3-1/TRBV3-2
CASSQDWGVAGQETQYF
TGTGCCAGCAGCCAAGATTGGGGGGTAGCGGGACAAGAGACCCAGTACTTC
>-|TRBJ2-3|TRBD2|TRBV7-3
CASSRGTSGGVDTQYF
TGTGCCAGCAGCCGAGGGACTAGCGGAGGGGTAGATACGCAGTATTTT
>-|TRBJ2-7|TRBD2|TRBV27
CASSFRLAGANEQYF
TGTGCCAGCAGTTTCCGACTAGCGGGAGCCAACGAGCAGTACTTC
>-|TRBJ2-7|-|TRBV9
CASSARESNSYEQYF
TGTGCCAGCAGCGCCCGGGAATCAAACTCCTACGAGCAGTACTTC
>-|TRBJ2-7|-|TRBV6-5
CASSYSRQNNYEQYF
TGTGCCAGCAGTTACTCGAGACAGAACAACTACGAGCAGTACTTC
>-|TRBJ1-1|TRBD1|TRBV2
CASSQRQGAEAFF
TGTGCCAGCAGTCAAAGACAGGGGGCCGAAGCTTTCTTT
>-|TRBJ2-2|-|TRBV5-5
CASSDAGNGELFF
TGTGCCAGCAGTGACGCGGGGAATGGGGAGCTGTTTTTT
>once|TRBJ1-1|-|TRBV2
CASLRLSVNTEAFF
TGTGCCAGCCTTCGCCTATCCGTGAACACTGAAGCTTTCTTT
>-|TRBJ1-5|TRBD1|TRBV6-5
CASTMGQAGQPQHF
TGTGCCAGCACCATGGGACAGGCAGGTCAGCCCCAGCATTTT
>-|TRBJ2-3|-|TRBV11-2
CASSPQRDTQYF
TGTGCCAGCAGCCCGCAGCGGGATACGCAGTATTTT
>-|TRBJ2-7|-|TRBV4-3
CASSHARSPRDEQYF
TGCGCCAGCAGCCATGCCCGGTCCCCACGCGACGAGCAGTACTTC
>-|TRBJ1-5|-|TRBV6-1
CASSEPGGSIIDQPQHF
TGTGCCAGCAGTGAACCGGGGGGGTCGATCATAGATCAGCCCCAGCATTTT
>-|TRBJ1-1|-|TRBV30
CAWREHPRGRRYTEAFF
TGTGCCTGGAGAGAGCACCCCAGGGGTAGGCGGTACACTGAAGCTTTCTTT
>few|TRBJ1-2|TRBD1|TRBV3-1/TRBV3-2
CASSVTGVYTF
TGTGCCAGCAGCGTCACAGGGGTTTACACCTTC
>-|TRBJ1-6|-|TRBV28
CASSLAGAPYNSPLHF
TGTGCCAGCAGTTTAGCGGGGGCACCCTATAATTCACCCCTCCACTTT
>-|TRBJ1-2|-|TRBV4-1
CASSQDTNLDYGYTF
TGCGCCAGCAGCCAAGATACGAATCTAGACTATGGCTACACCTTC
>-|TRBJ2-3|TRBD1|TRBV10-1
CARRDRGKGKGVGTQYF
TGCGCCAGAAGAGACAGGGGTAAAGGGAAAGGGGTGGGTACGCAGTATTTT
>-|TRBJ1-2|-|TRBV5-1
CASSSGGTGLTNYGYTF
TGCGCCAGCAGCTCGGGAGGTACGGGACTTACTAACTATGGCTACACCTTC
>-|TRBJ2-7|TRBD1|TRBV11-1
CASSVDRGPYEQYF
TGTGCCAGCAGCGTAGACAGGGGTCCCTACGAGCAGTACTTC
>-|TRBJ2-3|TRBD2|TRBV24-1
CATCLGLASTDTQYF
TGTGCCACCTGCCTGGGACTAGCGAGCACAGATACGCAGTATTTT
>few|TRBJ1-4|-|TRBV6-5
CASSYGQGREKLFF
TGTGCCAGCAGTTACGGTCAGGGTCGGGAAAAACTGTTTTTT
>once|TRBJ1-2|-|TRBV15
CATSRGQVPYGYTF
TGTGCCACCAGCAGAGGGCAGGTACCCTATGGCTACACCTTC
>-|TRBJ1-5|TRBD1|TRBV7-2
CASSFSRTGQPQHF
TGTGCCAGCAGCTTTAGCCGGACAGGTCAGCCCCAGCATTTT
>-|TRBJ2-2|-|TRBV2
CASRSEVNTGELFF
TGTGCCAGCAGGTCGGAGGTAAACACCGGGGAGCTGTTTTTT
>-|TRBJ2-1|TRBD2|TRBV28
CASSTSGLAGDNEQFF
TGTGCCAGCAGCACTTCGGGACTAGCGGGGGACAATGAGCAGTTCTTC
>-|TRBJ2-5|-|TRBV25-1
CASSQQTFQETQYF
TGTGCCAGCAGTCAACAGACGTTCCAAGAGACCCAGTACTTC
>-|TRBJ1-2|TRBD1|TRBV27
CASSFSTGVGGYTF
TGTGCCAGCAGTTTCTCGACAGGGGTTGGTGGCTACACCTTC
>once|TRBJ2-3|TRBD2|TRBV28
CATRRGGDTQYF
TGTGCCACCAGACGGGGGGGAGATACGCAGTATTTT
>-|TRBJ2-5|TRBD2|TRBV14
CASSQWTSGSRETQYF
TGTGCCAGCAGCCAGTGGACTAGCGGGAGTAGGGAGACCCAGTACTTC
>once|TRBJ1-3|-|TRBV3-1/TRBV3-2
CASSQDWETEKKTIYF
TGTGCCAGCAGCCAAGATTGGGAGACGGAGAAAAAAACCATATATTTT
>-|TRBJ1-1|-|TRBV4-3
CASSQEREAFF
TGCGCCAGCAGCCAAGAGCGTGAAGCTTTCTTT
>-|TRBJ2-3|TRBD2|TRBV5-1
CASRLAGGADTQYF
TGCGCCAGCAGATTAGCGGGAGGAGCAGATACGCAGTATTTT